The 30 T cell receptor beta chains listed next were all sequenced from one sample in a study of T-cell reconstitution after alpha-beta-depleted transplantation in children. The TCRbeta library incorporated unique molecular identifiers. TCRdb independently ran MiXCR on the PCR reads; one entry per CDR3 protein. The sample shows 70,000 to 100,000 distinct CDR3 sequences, roughly an eighth of them seen only once. The sample in question was PBMCs from the stem cell graft donor, obtained from the stem cell graft. Receptors originate from a human donor who donated a stem cell graft to a child with inherited bone marrow failure.

The chain recombines TRBV30 with TRBJ2-7; TRBD1 matches 9 bases. Germline assignment: CDR1 GTSNPN and CDR2 SVGIG (reference sequence). The CDR3 sequence is 14 residues long. V lost 0 bases and J lost 7; bases outside the gene matches: 7. Written as DNA, the CDR3 is TGTGCCTGGAGTGTACGACAGGGGGTGAGAGAGCAGTACTTC. This encodes CAWSVRQGVREQYF.

Many counts were recorded for this clonotype. V and J are TRBV24-1 and TRBJ2-1; 7 positions agree with TRBD2. The CDR3 length is 16 residues. Germline loops: CDR1 KGHDR, CDR2 SFDVKD. The V segment lost 1 base and the J segment 10 bases; nucleotides outside the gene matches: 12. CDR3 residues: CATSDFSASGLAEQFF. The CDR3, as DNA: TGTGCCACCAGTGATTTTTCGGCTAGCGGACTCGCCGAGCAGTTCTTC.

The chain is built from TRBV28 and TRBJ1-5; D remains unclear. This CDR3 is built from 13 residues. Trimming cost V 0 bases and J 10 bases, with 10 bases left between them. Germline CDR1 reads MDHEN; CDR2 reads SYDVKM. CDR3 amino acids: CASSLWRSGPQHF. CDR3 coding DNA: TGTGCCAGCAGTTTATGGCGCTCCGGTCCCCAGCATTTT.

In this sample, this clonotype turned up many times. This chain joins TRBV12-3 or TRBV12-4 and TRBJ2-3, with D possibly matching TRBD2 (6 bases). V was shortened by 3 bases and J by 3 bases, with 16 bases between the two germline ends. The CDR3 has 16 residues. The CDR3 nucleotides read TGTGCCAGCAGTTTTGCGGGACGGAAAACGACAGATACGCAGTATTTT. Protein: CASSFAGRKTTDTQYF.

V gene TRBV25-1 combines with J gene TRBJ2-1, with D possibly matching TRBD1 (6 bases). This CDR3 comprises 14 residues. V was cut by 2 bases and J by 5 bases, with 10 bases left in between. Germline V gene sequence: CDR1 MGHDK, CDR2 SYGVNS. CDR3 region: CASSEPGVHNEQFF. The CDR3 DNA is TGTGCCAGCAGTGAACCAGGGGTGCACAATGAGCAGTTCTTC.

The rearrangement links TRBV5-4 to TRBJ2-3, with 8 bases aligning to TRBD2. This CDR3 is built from 15 residues. The germline gives CDR1 SGHNT, CDR2 YYREEE (reference sequence). Trimming at V came to 5 bases and at J to 8 bases, leaving 13 bases not matched to a gene. CDR3 protein: CASRDRSGGESTQYF. The CDR3 nucleotides are TGTGCCAGCAGGGATCGGAGCGGGGGAGAGTCTACGCAGTATTTT.

This clonotype was counted ten times or more. The chain couples TRBV29-1 to TRBJ2-7; no definite D call. CDR3 length equals 10 residues. Germline values: CDR1 SQVTM, CDR2 ANQGSEA. V was cut by 6 bases and J by 4 bases, with 7 bases left in between. The CDR3 DNA sequence: TGCAGCGTGCTATATTACGAGCAGTACTTC. Its translation: CSVLYYEQYF.

This clonotype was seen just once. At one of its ends the junction is not consistent with the germline gene, which may arise from a read error. This chain joins TRBV27 and TRBJ2-2; possibly TRBD1 or TRBD2 for D (5 bases each). CDR3 length: 15 amino acids. The germline gives CDR1 MNHEY, CDR2 SMNVEV (reference sequence). The DNA of the CDR3 is TGTGCCAGCAGTTTCCAGGGACGGTTCACCGGGGAGCCGTTTTTC. Protein: CASSFQGRFTGEPFF.

This clonotype was picked up many times. V is TRBV6-5 and J is TRBJ2-1, with 7 bases identical to TRBD2. This CDR3 has 16 residues. Germline V gene data show CDR1 as MNHEY and CDR2 as SVGAGI. The trim removed 0 bases at V and 3 bases at J, leaving 5 bases unmatched. CDR3 amino acids: CASSYSVAGVYNEQFF. In DNA form, the CDR3 reads TGTGCCAGCAGTTACTCAGTCGCGGGGGTCTACAATGAGCAGTTCTTC.

This clonotype was detected only a few times. This chain uses TRBV7-2 with TRBJ2-1; 8 bases are a match to TRBD2. The CDR3 length is 14 residues. The ends lost 4 bases at V and 9 bases at J; junction bases unmatched: 8. Germline V gives CDR1 SGHTA, CDR2 FQGNSA. CDR3 DNA: TGTGCCAGCAGCTGGGGACTAGGCTTCGGTGAGCAGTTCTTC. It yields the protein CASSWGLGFGEQFF.

This clonotype showed up many times. The genes are TRBV20-1 and TRBJ2-7, with D perhaps TRBD1 or TRBD2 (6 bases each). This CDR3 is 14 amino acids long. Germline loops: CDR1 DFQATT, CDR2 SNEGSKA (reference sequence). V was pared by 6 bases and J by 0 bases, with 15 bases between. CDR3 DNA: TGCAGTGCCGAAGAAGGGGGGACCTCCTACGAGCAGTACTTC. Translating gives CSAEEGGTSYEQYF.

This clonotype was counted at least ten times. This chain uses TRBV27 with TRBJ1-6; D remains ambiguous. The germline V gene has CDR1 MNHEY and CDR2 SMNVEV (reference sequence). The germline V and J ends were trimmed by 3 bases and 10 bases, with 10 bases remaining between them. The CDR3 has 13 residues. The CDR3 DNA follows: TGTGCCAGCAGTTTCTCGTACCTCTCACCCCTCCACTTT. Translating it yields CASSFSYLSPLHF.

The J gene is TRBJ1-5, the V gene TRBV10-3; 8 bases are a match to TRBD1. This CDR3 contains 15 residues. Germline V CDR1 and CDR2: ENHRY, SYGVKD. The J segment lost 5 bases and the V segment lost 0 bases, leaving 3 bases of the junction unmatched. The chain's CDR3 is CAISESAGGHQPQHF. Here the CDR3 DNA reads TGTGCCATCAGTGAGTCGGCAGGGGGCCATCAGCCCCAGCATTTT.

This clonotype was seen at least ten times. The CDR3 sequence is CSARDGQGGEKLFF. For the CDR3, the DNA is TGCAGTGCTAGAGACGGACAGGGAGGGGAAAAACTGTTTTTT. J is TRBJ1-4 and V is TRBV20-1, with 8 bases that match TRBD1. This CDR3 comprises 14 residues. Germline assignment: CDR1 DFQATT and CDR2 SNEGSKA (reference sequence). V was pared by 0 bases and J by 8 bases, with 5 bases of the junction left unmatched.

Many counts were recorded for this clonotype. The gene calls are TRBV29-1 and TRBJ2-1, with D perhaps matching TRBD1 (6 bases). The length of the CDR3 is 11 residues. Trimming removed 5 bases from V and 7 bases from J, with 9 bases in between. Germline CDR1 is SQVTM and CDR2 is ANQGSEA. The CDR3 reads CSVPGANEQFF. In DNA, the CDR3 is TGCAGCGTTCCAGGGGCTAATGAGCAGTTCTTC.

The chain joins TRBV7-2 to TRBJ1-4, with D unresolved. V was clipped by 7 bases and J by 5 bases, with 11 bases between them. Looked up from germline, CDR1 is SGHTA and CDR2 is FQGNSA. CDR3 size: 13 residues. The chain's CDR3 is CASKAGGNEKLFF. DNA of the CDR3: TGTGCCAGCAAAGCGGGAGGCAATGAAAAACTGTTTTTT.

This clonotype has at least ten counts. The chain combines TRBV6-1 with TRBJ1-4, with no clear D. The CDR3 contains 15 residues. Trimming removed 6 bases from V and 0 bases from J, with 11 bases in between. Germline CDR1 reads MNHNS; CDR2 reads SASEGT. The CDR3 region is CASSFPTATNEKLFF. The CDR3 DNA reads as TGTGCCAGCAGCTTCCCGACTGCAACTAATGAAAAACTGTTTTTT.

This clonotype was counted many times. V usage is TRBV6-2 or TRBV6-3 and J usage is TRBJ1-1; D ambiguous. The CDR3 totals 13 residues. Germline lookup yields CDR1 MNHEY and CDR2 SVGEGT. The V gene lost 0 bases and the J gene lost 4 bases, with 6 bases spanning the gap. CDR3 loop: CASSYSPGTEAFF. The CDR3 DNA reads as TGTGCCAGCAGTTACTCGCCCGGCACTGAAGCTTTCTTT.

This clonotype was counted ten times or more. The CDR3 protein is CASSPSGGAGEQFF. CDR3 sequence (DNA): TGTGCCAGCAGCCCTAGCGGGGGGGCCGGTGAGCAGTTCTTC. The V gene is TRBV6-5, the J gene TRBJ2-1, with 12 bases matching TRBD2. Germline assignment: CDR1 MNHEY and CDR2 SVGAGI. This CDR3 contains 14 residues. V was clipped by 6 bases and J by 9 bases; unmatched bases: 6.

This clonotype is categorized as medium-sized. This sequence joins TRBV5-1 and TRBJ2-1; D is unresolved. This CDR3 is built from 11 residues. V lost 2 bases, J lost 5 bases, and 2 bases lay in between. The germline V gene has CDR1 SGHRS and CDR2 YFSETQ. CDR3 DNA: TGCGCCAGCAGCTTCGACAATGAGCAGTTCTTC. Amino acid sequence: CASSFDNEQFF.

The CDR3 region is CASSHHSSRNSPLHF. For the CDR3, the DNA is TGTGCCAGCAGCCATCACAGCAGCAGGAATTCACCCCTCCACTTT. This chain uses TRBV3-1 with TRBJ1-6; D is uncertain. Germline V gene sequence: CDR1 LGHDT, CDR2 YNNKEL (reference sequence). The CDR3 runs 15 residues. Between the trimmed V and J ends, which lost 3 bases and 7 bases, there was a span of 13 bases.

This clonotype has at least ten counts. V usage is TRBV18 and J usage is TRBJ2-3; no firm D call. Germline CDR1 KGHSH, CDR2 LQKENI. CDR3 size: 12 residues. The V end was cut by 2 bases, the J end by 6 bases, with 6 bases between. As DNA, the CDR3 is TGTGCCAGCTCACCAACCGGGGATACGCAGTATTTT. This translates into CASSPTGDTQYF.

This clonotype was detected ten times or more. The chain links TRBV20-1 to TRBJ2-3; 8 nucleotides agree with TRBD1. Germline loops: CDR1 DFQATT, CDR2 SNEGSKA (reference sequence). The CDR3 is made up of 12 amino acids. V shed 8 bases, J shed 4 bases, and the junction held 5 bases outside the gene matches. CDR3 sequence: CSLDRESDTQYF. The CDR3 nucleotides are TGCAGTCTGGACAGGGAGTCAGATACGCAGTATTTT.

Many counts were recorded for this clonotype. The chain combines TRBV6-1 with TRBJ1-5; D gene uncertain. Trimming pared 4 bases from V and 1 base from J, leaving 8 bases between. Germline CDR1 and CDR2: MNHNS and SASEGT. The CDR3 is 14 residues long. The CDR3 sequence: CASSVQGSNQPQHF. CDR3 in DNA: TGTGCCAGCAGTGTACAAGGGAGCAATCAGCCCCAGCATTTT.

This clonotype was seen a few times. The chain links TRBV7-6 to TRBJ2-7, with TRBD2 matching over 13 bases. The CDR3 has 15 amino acids. Germline loops: CDR1 SGHVS, CDR2 FNYEAQ. The V gene end was trimmed by 4 bases and the J gene end by 6 bases; junction bases not matched to a gene: 6. CDR3 in amino acids: CASSYGLAGAAEQYF. DNA of the CDR3: TGTGCCAGCAGCTATGGACTAGCGGGAGCCGCCGAGCAGTACTTC.

This clonotype was counted a few times. This chain connects TRBV5-1 to TRBJ2-6; D unclear. CDR1 SGHRS and CDR2 YFSETQ come from the germline V gene. The CDR3 is made up of 16 amino acids. Trimming removed 0 bases from V and 4 bases from J, with 11 bases in between. This CDR3 is CASSLDLVVGANVLTF. The CDR3 DNA follows: TGCGCCAGCAGCTTGGATCTTGTTGTGGGGGCCAACGTCCTGACTTTC.

The chain couples TRBV29-1 to TRBJ1-1; possibly TRBD1 for D (6 bases). The CDR3 consists of 14 residues. V lost 5 bases and J lost 3, with 16 bases in between. Germline-derived CDR1 and CDR2 are SQVTM and ANQGSEA. The CDR3 reads CSVWEAGVYTEAFF. Here the CDR3 DNA reads TGCAGCGTTTGGGAGGCAGGGGTGTACACTGAAGCTTTCTTT. Full variable domain (outside the CDR3, taken from reference TRBV29-1 and TRBJ1-1): SAVISQKPSRDICQRGTSLTIQCQVDSQVTMMFWYRQQPGQSLTLIATANQGSEATYESGFVIDKFPISRPNLTFSTLTVSNMSPEDSSIYLCSVWEAGVYTEAFFGQGTRLTVV.

The V call is TRBV15, the J call TRBJ2-1, with 10 positions matching TRBD1. J lost 6 bases, V lost 3 bases, and 5 bases had no gene match. The CDR3 is 15 residues long. Germline V lookup: CDR1 LNHNV, CDR2 YYDKDF (reference sequence). CDR3 loop: CATSSRDRGFNEQFF. CDR3 coding DNA: TGTGCCACCAGCAGCCGGGACAGGGGTTTCAATGAGCAGTTCTTC.

This clonotype was picked up many times. CDR3 sequence: CSAPGDNYGYTF. The CDR3, as DNA: TGCAGTGCCCCAGGGGATAACTATGGCTACACCTTC. The rearrangement links TRBV20-1 to TRBJ1-2, with a possible D match to TRBD1 (6 bases). Germline assignment: CDR1 DFQATT and CDR2 SNEGSKA (reference sequence). Trimming left V 6 bases short and J 1 base short, with 9 bases between. The CDR3 extends over 12 amino acids.

This clonotype came up many times. The rearrangement uses TRBV20-1 and TRBJ2-4; D ambiguous. V was shortened by 3 bases and J by 10 bases, with 13 bases between the two germline ends. Germline V lookup: CDR1 DFQATT, CDR2 SNEGSKA (reference sequence). The CDR3 runs 12 residues. DNA of the CDR3: TGCAGTGCTAGTGGGGATTTGGGAATTCAGTACTTC. Protein product: CSASGDLGIQYF.